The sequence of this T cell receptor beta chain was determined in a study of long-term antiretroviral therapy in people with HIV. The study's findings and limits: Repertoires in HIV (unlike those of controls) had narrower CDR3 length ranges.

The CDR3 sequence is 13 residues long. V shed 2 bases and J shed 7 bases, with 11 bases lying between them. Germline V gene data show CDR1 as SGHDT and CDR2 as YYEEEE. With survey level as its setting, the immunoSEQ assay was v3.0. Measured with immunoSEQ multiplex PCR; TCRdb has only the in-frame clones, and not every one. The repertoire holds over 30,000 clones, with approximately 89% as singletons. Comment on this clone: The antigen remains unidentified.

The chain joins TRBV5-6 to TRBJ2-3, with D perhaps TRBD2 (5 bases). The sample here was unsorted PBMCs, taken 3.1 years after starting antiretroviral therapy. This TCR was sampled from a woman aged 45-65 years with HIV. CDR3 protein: CASSLDEGNTQYF. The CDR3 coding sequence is TGTGCCAGCAGCTTAGATGAGGGAAATACGCAGTATTTT.